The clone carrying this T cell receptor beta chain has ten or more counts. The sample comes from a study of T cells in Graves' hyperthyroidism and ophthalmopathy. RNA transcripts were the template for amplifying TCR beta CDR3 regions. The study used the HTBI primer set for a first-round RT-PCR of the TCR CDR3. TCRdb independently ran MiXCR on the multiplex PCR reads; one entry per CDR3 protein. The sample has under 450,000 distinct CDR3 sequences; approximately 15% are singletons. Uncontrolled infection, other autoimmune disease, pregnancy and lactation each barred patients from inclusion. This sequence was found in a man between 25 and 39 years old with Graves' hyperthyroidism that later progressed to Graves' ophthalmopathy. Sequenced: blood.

The CDR3 DNA reads TGTGCCATCAGTGATCGCACCGACTATGGCTACACCTTC. Its translation is CAISDRTDYGYTF. The V and J genes are TRBV10-3 and TRBJ1-2; D not resolved. V was trimmed by 3 bases and J by 3 bases, leaving 8 bases between them. Germline CDR1 reads ENHRY; CDR2 reads SYGVKD. The CDR3 totals 13 residues.